These 9 T cell receptor beta chains share one sample of origin, sequenced in a study of Graves' ophthalmopathy and Graves' hyperthyroidism. TCR beta CDR3 amplification used RNA transcripts. An initial RT-PCR round employing HTBI primers preceded a second-round multiplex PCR. TCRdb fed the multiplex PCR reads into MiXCR, producing one record per CDR3 protein. The sample holds a few hundred thousand distinct CDR3 sequences, 15% seen once. The sample comprised peripheral blood. The source of these receptors is a woman between 18 and 29 years old with stable Graves' hyperthyroidism.

This clonotype was observed many times. The rearrangement joins TRBV27 to TRBJ1-5; a weak D match, TRBD1 (5 bases). Germline CDR1 reads MNHEY; CDR2 reads SMNVEV (reference sequence). CDR3 length: 13 amino acids. With 2 bases removed from V and 7 bases from J, the gap between germline ends came to 9 bases. This CDR3 is CASSLSWGQPQHF. CDR3 DNA: TGTGCCAGCAGTTTAAGTTGGGGGCAGCCCCAGCATTTT.

This clonotype was counted ten times or more. The rearrangement joins TRBV20-1 to TRBJ2-7; 8 positions match TRBD1. This CDR3 spans 15 amino acids. J gave up 2 bases and V 1 base, and 7 bases lay outside the gene matches. CDR1 and CDR2 from the germline V gene are DFQATT and SNEGSKA (reference sequence). The CDR3 coding sequence is TGCAGTGCTAGAGGGAGGACAGGGAGCACCTACGAGCAGTACTTC. Protein sequence: CSARGRTGSTYEQYF.

This clonotype was counted ten times or more. This rearrangement joins TRBV24-1 to TRBJ2-7; 11 nucleotides match TRBD1. CDR1 and CDR2 (germline): KGHDR, SFDVKD. This CDR3 has 14 residues. Trimming removed 4 bases from V and 8 bases from J; junction bases left unmatched: 6. CDR3 sequence (DNA): TGTGCCACCAGTGAGAGGACAGGGGGCCCGCAGCAGTACTTC. This translates into CATSERTGGPQQYF.

This chain joins TRBV24-1 and TRBJ1-2; possibly TRBD1 for D (5 bases). V gave up 6 bases and J gave up 4 bases, with 14 bases separating them. This CDR3 region has 14 residues. Germline values: CDR1 KGHDR, CDR2 SFDVKD. CDR3 protein: CATSLGAGGYGYTF. CDR3 coding DNA: TGTGCCACCAGTCTCGGGGCAGGAGGCTATGGCTACACCTTC.

This clonotype was detected a few times. The V gene is TRBV20-1, the J gene TRBJ2-5, with D uncertain. The CDR3 covers 13 residues. In germline, CDR1 is DFQATT, CDR2 SNEGSKA (reference sequence). Trimming shortened V by 5 bases and J by 4 bases, and 14 bases separated the two germline ends. The CDR3 spells CSAHRAVGETQYF. CDR3 bases: TGCAGTGCTCATCGGGCGGTCGGAGAGACCCAGTACTTC.

A word on this clonotype: At one end, the junction sequence differs from germline, possibly due to a read error. The chain has TRBV12-3 or TRBV12-4 and TRBJ2-5; TRBD2 agrees at 11 bases. The CDR3 has 15 residues. CDR3 DNA: TGTGCCAGCAGTATAGCGGGAGGGCCCTCGGAGACCCAGTACTTC. It yields the protein CASSIAGGPSETQYF.

This clonotype has at least ten counts. This sequence joins TRBV5-6 and TRBJ1-2, with 10 positions matching TRBD1. The CDR3 length is 17 residues. J gave up 4 bases and V 0 bases, and 9 bases lay outside the gene matches. Germline V gene lookup returns CDR1 SGHDT and CDR2 YYEEEE. CDR3 sequence: CASSLASWDRGPYGYTF. CDR3 nucleotide sequence: TGTGCCAGCAGCTTGGCCTCTTGGGACAGGGGTCCCTATGGCTACACCTTC.

Many counts were recorded for this clonotype. The chain has TRBV11-2 and TRBJ2-6; D gene uncertain. Per germline, CDR1 SGHAT and CDR2 FQNNGV. The V gene lost 2 bases and the J gene lost 4 bases, with 3 bases spanning the gap. This CDR3 spans 13 amino acids. CDR3 sequence reads: CASSLQGANVLTF. The DNA of the CDR3 is TGTGCCAGCAGCTTACAAGGGGCCAACGTCCTGACTTTC. Full variable domain (remainder filled in from reference TRBV11-2 and TRBJ2-6): EAGVAQSPRYKIIEKRQSVAFWCNPISGHATLYWYQQILGQGPKLLIQFQNNGVVDDSQLPKDRFSAERLKGVDSTLKIQPAKLEDSAVYLCASSLQGANVLTFGAGSRLTVL.

As regards this clonotype: A much larger clone differs by one base, so this may be a read error. This chain links TRBV5-1 with TRBJ1-1, with 10 bases identical to TRBD1. Germline values: CDR1 SGHRS, CDR2 YFSETQ. CDR3 length: 16 residues. V shed 4 bases and J 4 bases; nucleotides not matched to a gene: 10. This CDR3 reads CASSRTGQGLITEAFF. As DNA, the CDR3 is TGCGCCAGCAGCCGCACGGGACAGGGGCTGATCACTGAAGCTTTCTTT.